This TCR beta chain was sequenced for a study of T-cell reconstitution after alpha-beta-depleted transplantation in children listed by TCRdb under 2016. Describing the broader study: Using TCR repertoire profiling, the study quantitatively followed how T-cell immune reconstitution unfolded in children after TCRalphabeta/CD19-depleted allogeneic hematopoietic cell transplantation.

Receptor amplification or capture employed PCR. Sequencing instrument: Illumina HiSeq 2500. TCR library preparation used molecular barcoding, with unique molecular identifiers applied to normalize quantification of the TCRbeta repertoire. Clones were called with MiXCR by TCRdb after fastp trimmed the public reads at Q25, and only in-frame beta chains were retained. Rows are unified per CDR3 protein, each entry keeping the most common DNA and genes. The sample table records approximately 350,000 distinct CDR3 sequences; 10% of these occur just once. Clones ranked in the top ten supply 2% to 3% of the sample. According to the germline V gene, CDR1 reads SGHTA and CDR2 reads FQGNSA. Trimmed from V: 1 base; trimmed from J: 4 bases; junction bases lacking a gene match: 7. The CDR3, cysteine through phenylalanine, is 17 amino acids long. The kept DNA is CDR3 alone, 51 bases in frame from the first base. This clonotype has at least ten counts. This receptor's antigen is unknown. No much larger clonotype is one base removed from it; base qualities were not supplied.

The sequences come from PBMCs from the stem cell graft donor, collected from the stem cell graft. The chain links TRBV7-2 with TRBJ2-3, and 11 bases in between align with TRBD2. This receptor was taken from a human donor who donated a stem cell graft to a child with acute lymphoblastic leukemia. The DNA sequence reads TGTGCCAGCAGCTTAGGCGATAGCGGGAGGGCAGCAGATACGCAGTATTTT. Its protein is CASSLGDSGRAADTQYF.